One TCR beta chain is described in this entry. Its antigen is not identified. A read error may be the cause here, since a much bigger clone is one base away. Given the absence of the conserved phenylalanine or tryptophan at the CDR3 end, a read error is likely. The data were obtained in a study of read filtering for tumor transcriptome and immune sequencing. Molecular barcoded adaptors covering alpha/delta and beta/gamma chains were used on roughly 400 ng RNA. TCRdb reprocessed the reads via MiXCR and lists one record per CDR3 protein. Among about 39,000 distinct CDR3 sequences listed, about 15% were seen once. Study-wide findings and caveats: Correlation between methods rose after single-read clonotypes were removed.

Sequencing was performed on a population of CD138-negative cells sorted from bone marrow. The TCR sequence derives from a donor at least 40 years old with multiple myeloma.

In DNA form, the CDR3 reads TGTGCCAGCAGTTTAGACGGGACAGGGGGCCGGAATGAGCAGTTCCTC. Amino acids: CASSLDGTGGRNEQFL. The rearrangement joins TRBV28 to TRBJ2-1, with 12 bases fitting TRBD1. The germline V gene encodes CDR1 MDHEN and CDR2 SYDVKM. This CDR3 contains 16 residues. J lost 7 bases, V lost 2 bases, and 6 bases had no gene match.